This TCR beta chain comes out of a study of blood T cell repertoires in COVID-19. Study-level information: Some COVID-19 samples were acute and others convalescent; all came from the United States, Italy and Spain. In each case, the material was cDNA or gDNA derived from T cells, B-cell-depleted T cells, or PBMCs.

This CDR3 has 14 residues. Germline assignment: CDR1 SNHLY and CDR2 FYNNEI. Of note for this clone: Germline is not matched at one junction end, which may reflect a read error.

Study processing details: The authors estimated nucleated cell counts from reference gene primer amplification. Produced via immunoSEQ multiplex PCR; TCRdb's table is partial and in-frame only. Clone size and the V and J calls come from that table; the DNA yielded D and trimming. The sample carries about 15,000 clones, 80% to 90% recorded once. The chain employs TRBV2 and TRBJ1-5, with 7 nucleotides matching TRBD1. The origin of this receptor is a woman aged 45-65 years with active or convalescent COVID-19. The sample was peripheral blood. CDR3 residues: CASSADRDNHPQHF. CDR3 nucleotide sequence: TGTGCCAGCAGTGCAGACAGGGACAATCATCCCCAGCATTTT.